This T cell receptor beta chain comes out of a study of long-term antiretroviral therapy in people with HIV (dated by TCRdb to about 2022). Study-wide context: Collection of the earliest samples took place about a decade ahead of the 2015 WHO recommendation for immediate ART, at a time when ART was typically delayed until CD4 counts fell. A retrospective serial study tested whether ART initiation and durable HIV suppression were associated with changes in peripheral blood TRB repertoire composition and diversity. The cohort contributed over 150 cryopreserved PBMC samples from 25 to 35 adults with confirmed HIV infection, collected serially over a mean of approximately six years (range 1-12). Of the roughly 30 participants with HIV, approximately ten were female. No cross-contamination during QIAcube processing was shown when test extractions of a monoclonal T-cell line were performed alongside approximately 32 polyclonal samples.

The CDR3 sequence holds 16 residues, the cysteine and phenylalanine included. The retained sequence is limited to the CDR3, 48 bases, with the frame set at the first base. In the germline V gene (reference sequence), CDR1 corresponds to SGHNT and CDR2 to YYREEE. V is cut by 2 bases and J by 0 bases, and the space between the germline ends is 11 bases. Inclusion was restricted to participants for whom at least one PBMC sample before ART initiation and at least two post-ART samples were available. Treatment was received in the United States of America by all participants with HIV. Before DNA extraction, cryopreserved samples of about 1-10 million PBMC were thawed and washed. At the time of the earliest PBMC sample for each participant with HIV, ages ranged from about 20 to 54 years. PBMC samples were contributed by each participant from 1-4 timepoints before ART initiation and 2-8 timepoints after ART initiation, with a median of 7 samples. Serial HIV viral load, CD4+ T-cell count, ART history and demographic data were obtained for every participant. Genomic DNA was extracted from unsorted PBMC with a Qiagen kit on a QIAcube, processed in batches of 12 samples.

A few counts support this clone. Its antigen remains unidentified. No base qualities exist here, and no much larger clone lies one base off it. Results and caveats for the whole study, not just this receptor: Narrower CDR3 length ranges were observed in HIV repertoires than in controls, and an antigen-experienced repertoire with only a slight naive shift after ART was suggested by the network structure. Starting ART was linked to a significant rise in TRB diversity, yet even after long-term ART the diversity remained significantly lower than in transplant donor controls. Limited PBMC availability meant only the TCR beta chain was sequenced, without alpha chain pairing. Expanded TRB clones identified before ART initiation dominated the repertoire at all time points, although this dominance fluctuated and declined in many PLHIV after ART. Inferences about post-ART repertoire changes are limited because no data were available on ART adherence, viral resistance or therapy changes. Because cell numbers in pre-ART samples were limited, unsorted PBMC were profiled instead of sorted CD4+ and CD8+ T cells. The samples span the years 2004 to 2017, and the ART regimens used at that time may not be as effective as current regimens.

The immunoSEQ hsTCRB v3.0 assay was used at survey level resolution to sequence the TRB variable region. The targeted TRB sequencing depth was about 40,000-50,000 T-cell genomes per sample. TRB libraries were pooled and sequenced on an Illumina MiSeq using a v3 150-cycle kit. As for the authors' bioinformatics: Repertoire analysis ran in R within a reproducible Nextflow workflow covering QC, data transformation and analysis. Custom analyses were implemented in LymphoSeq2, an R package for AIRR-Seq data exploration. Four samples yielding fewer than 5000 total TRB sequences were excluded, leaving approximately 190 analyzed HIV repertoires. Among the 190 or so HIV repertoires that were kept, roughly 58 were collected before ART initiation and more than 120 were collected after ART initiation. Repertoires were downsampled to 5000 TRB nucleotide sequences, and summary statistics were averaged over 100 downsampling iterations. The analysis kept only TRB sequences whose CDR3 regions were at least seven amino acids long. Diversity was assessed using a clonality score derived from Shannon entropy and using the Gini coefficient. In repertoire networks, the top 5000 CDR3 amino acid sequences were linked whenever an edit distance of one separated two sequences. For TRB CDR3 amino acid sequences, GLIPH2 was used to predict antigen specificity groups and MHC restriction. CDR3 amino acid sequences were matched against VDJdb and McPAS-TCR to flag known CMV, EBV, HIV or tissue antigen associations. Pre-ART, post-ART and control groups were compared with Wilcoxon signed-rank tests and Holm-Bonferroni correction. TCRdb obtained this table from immuneACCESS and retained in-frame rearrangements with V and J assigned. These tables miss some clones; where compared with another copy, unresolved V genes account for less than half of the shortfall, and the remainder is unexplained. V and J calls and clone size are given by that table; D and trimming were obtained from the DNA. Counted in this sample were nearly 20,000 clones; 80% of them appeared once. Roughly 10% of the sample belongs to the ten largest clones.

The sequenced sample was unsorted PBMCs, obtained 0.2 years after starting antiretroviral therapy. This receptor was obtained from a middle-aged woman with HIV. Here the chain combines TRBV5-4 and TRBJ1-4; tentative D gene TRBD1, with 5 bases matching. At the DNA level, the sequence is TGTGCCAGCAGCTTAAGACAGACCGCAACTAATGAAAAACTGTTTTTT. Its translation is CASSLRQTATNEKLFF.